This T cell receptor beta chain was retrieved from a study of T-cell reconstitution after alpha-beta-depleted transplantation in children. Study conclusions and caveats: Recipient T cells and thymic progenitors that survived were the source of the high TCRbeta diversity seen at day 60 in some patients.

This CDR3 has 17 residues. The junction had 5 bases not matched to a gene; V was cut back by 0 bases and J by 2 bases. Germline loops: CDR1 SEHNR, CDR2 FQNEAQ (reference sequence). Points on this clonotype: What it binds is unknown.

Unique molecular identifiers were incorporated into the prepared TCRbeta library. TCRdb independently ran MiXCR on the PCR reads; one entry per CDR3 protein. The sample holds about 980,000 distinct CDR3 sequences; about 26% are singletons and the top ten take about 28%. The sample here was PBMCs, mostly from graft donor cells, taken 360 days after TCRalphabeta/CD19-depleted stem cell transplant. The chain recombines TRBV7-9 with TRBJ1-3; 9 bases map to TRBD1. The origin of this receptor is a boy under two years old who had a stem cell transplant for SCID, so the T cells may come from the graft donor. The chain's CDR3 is CASSLAPRTGAGNTIYF. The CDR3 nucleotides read TGTGCCAGCAGCTTAGCCCCTAGGACAGGGGCTGGAAACACCATATATTTT. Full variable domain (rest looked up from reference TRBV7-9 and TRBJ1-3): DTGVSQNPRHKITKRGQNVTFRCDPISEHNRLYWYRQTLGQGPEFLTYFQNEAQLEKSRLLSDRFSAERPKGSFSTLEIQRTEQGDSAMYLCASSLAPRTGAGNTIYFGEGSWLTVV.